The 10 T cell receptor beta chains given below trace back to one sample, sequenced in a study of T cell responses to AZD1222 COVID-19 vaccine. Only in-frame clones appear in the TCRdb table, and some are missing; sequencing was by immunoSEQ multiplex PCR. The sample lists just under 75,000 clones, roughly 75% occurring once. The input for sequencing was peripheral blood, taken 28 days after the second AZD1222 dose. The receptor source for this set is an adult who received the AZD1222 COVID-19 vaccine.

The chain has TRBV19 and TRBJ2-1; 11 bases are a match to TRBD1. The germline gives CDR1 LNHDA, CDR2 SQIVND (reference sequence). V was pared by 5 bases and J by 7 bases, with 4 bases of the junction left unmatched. The CDR3 consists of 14 residues. The DNA for the CDR3 is TGTGCCAGTAGTCCTGGGACAGGGGGAAATGAGCAGTTCTTC. Translated, it gives CASSPGTGGNEQFF.

This clone is a singleton in its sample. In DNA form, the CDR3 reads TGTGCCAGCAAGCGGTCTCCGGCCTACGAGCAGTACTTC. It specifies CASKRSPAYEQYF. The chain uses TRBV6-5 and TRBJ2-7; the D gene is possibly TRBD2 (5 bases). CDR3 length: 13 residues. Between the trimmed V and J ends, which lost 7 bases and 2 bases, there was a span of 12 bases. In germline, CDR1 is MNHEY, CDR2 SVGAGI.

V usage is TRBV19 and J usage is TRBJ2-7; D is possibly TRBD1 (6 bases). The CDR3 sequence is 11 residues long. From germline, CDR1 is LNHDA and CDR2 SQIVND (reference sequence). The V end was cut by 4 bases, the J end by 6 bases, with 7 bases between. The CDR3 reads CASSTGVEQYF. As DNA, the CDR3 is TGTGCCAGTAGTACAGGGGTCGAGCAGTACTTC.

The V and J genes are TRBV4-3 and TRBJ2-3; unclear D gene. Germline CDR1 LGHNA, CDR2 YSLEER. There are 13 residues in the CDR3. The ends were cut back, 1 base at V and 5 bases at J, with 7 bases in the middle. DNA for the CDR3: TGCGCCAGCAGCCAAGTCAAGGGAGATACGCAGTATTTT. It encodes CASSQVKGDTQYF.

The chain has TRBV7-9 and TRBJ1-4, with D tentatively TRBD1 (5 bases). CDR1 and CDR2 (germline): SEHNR, FQNEAQ (reference sequence). This CDR3 spans 14 amino acids. V was shortened by 6 bases and J by 5 bases, with 13 bases between the two germline ends. CDR3 sequence: CASRYGTENEKLFF. The CDR3 nucleotides are TGTGCCAGCAGATACGGGACGGAGAATGAAAAACTGTTTTTT.

This clone was recorded once. The chain uses TRBV19 and TRBJ2-3; TRBD2 agrees at 9 bases. Germline CDR1 reads LNHDA; CDR2 reads SQIVND (reference sequence). J was trimmed by 9 bases and V by 7 bases; bases with no gene match: 14. The CDR3 totals 15 residues. CDR3 in amino acids: CASKERLAAPGTQYF. The CDR3 DNA is TGTGCCAGTAAGGAGCGACTAGCGGCCCCAGGGACGCAGTATTTT.

The chain is built from TRBV4-2 and TRBJ1-1, with D unclear. V dropped 0 bases and J dropped 1 base, with 6 bases sitting between them. Per the germline V gene, CDR1 is LGHNA and CDR2 is YNFKEQ. The CDR3 has 14 amino acids. CDR3 in amino acids: CASSQDLRNTEAFF. DNA of the CDR3: TGTGCCAGCAGCCAAGATCTACGGAACACTGAAGCTTTCTTT.

V is TRBV7-8 and J is TRBJ2-5; 7 bases line up with TRBD2. From germline, CDR1 is SGHVS and CDR2 FQNEAQ. J lost 2 bases, V lost 5 bases, and 11 bases had no gene match. The CDR3 loop spans 16 amino acids. CDR3 amino acids: CASSLTTSRRQETQYF. In DNA form, the CDR3 reads TGTGCCAGCAGCCTTACGACTAGCAGAAGGCAAGAGACCCAGTACTTC.

The chain recombines TRBV28 with TRBJ1-2; weak D call: TRBD1 (6 bases). This CDR3 region has 14 residues. CDR1 and CDR2 from the germline V gene are MDHEN and SYDVKM. The V and J ends lost 5 bases and 8 bases respectively, with 18 bases between them. The CDR3 DNA reads as TGTGCCAGCAGTAAATACACAGGGTCGGTAGGCTACACCTTC. Its translation: CASSKYTGSVGYTF.

V usage is TRBV11-2 and J usage is TRBJ2-7; 9 bases line up with TRBD2. After removal of 3 bases from V and 7 bases from J, the junction contained 7 bases not matched to a gene. This CDR3 is built from 14 residues. The germline CDR1 and CDR2 sequences are SGHAT and FQNNGV. CDR3 sequence reads: CASSLGLAPLEQYF. The CDR3 coding sequence is TGTGCCAGCAGCTTGGGACTAGCCCCTTTGGAGCAGTACTTC.